Listed below are T cell receptor beta chains from one sample, sequenced in a study of cytomegalovirus exposure and HLA in healthy donors. Clones were read by immunoSEQ multiplex PCR, and TCRdb kept only the in-frame ones, dropping some. The data hold about 160,000 clones, with about 71% observed a single time. The material sequenced was PBMCs. The receptors derive from a woman in her thirties or forties in good health and CMV-seropositive. Each CDR3 is given with its conserved first and last residue. A D gene is named only where the DNA matches it firmly. For some rows the clone size is stated as once, few or many, or as a class when expanded; others skip it.

j_call v_call clone_size d_call cdr3_aa cdr3_nt
TRBJ1-6 TRBV9 NA NA CASSVERGHASNNSPLHF TGTGCCAGCAGCGTAGAAAGGGGACACGCATCTAATAATTCACCCCTCCACTTT
TRBJ2-3 TRBV27 NA NA CASSLSSRGFTDTQYF TGTGCCAGCAGTTTAAGTTCCCGGGGTTTCACAGATACGCAGTATTTT
TRBJ2-5 TRBV2 NA NA CASSEPGTQYF TGTGCCAGCAGTGAACCCGGGACCCAGTACTTC
TRBJ1-5 TRBV5-1 NA NA CASSPRGGNQPQHF TGCGCCAGCAGCCCCAGAGGGGGAAATCAGCCCCAGCATTTT
TRBJ2-7 TRBV27 NA NA CASRWAGESSYEQYF TGTGCCAGCAGATGGGCAGGTGAGAGCTCCTACGAGCAGTACTTC
TRBJ2-5 TRBV5-6 NA NA CASSLQGTETQYF TGTGCCAGCAGCTTACAGGGTACAGAGACCCAGTACTTC
TRBJ2-2 TRBV28 NA NA CASSVPGTGELFF TGTGCCAGCAGTGTCCCGGGTACCGGGGAGCTGTTTTTT
TRBJ2-7 TRBV5-1 NA NA CASSFLPLEAGEHEQYF TGCGCCAGCAGCTTCTTACCCCTCGAGGCAGGGGAACACGAGCAGTACTTC
TRBJ1-5 TRBV4-1 NA NA CASSQDPRQPQNF TGCGCCAGCAGCCAAGATCCGCGACAGCCCCAGAATTTT
TRBJ2-1 TRBV7-9 NA TRBD2 CASSLIRFLAGDTGEQFF TGTGCCAGCAGCTTAATTAGGTTTCTAGCGGGAGACACGGGGGAGCAGTTCTTC
TRBJ2-3 TRBV2 few TRBD2 CASKVTSGTNTDTQYF TGTGCCAGCAAGGTCACTAGCGGGACAAACACAGATACGCAGTATTTT
TRBJ2-7 TRBV29-1 NA NA CSVDHGGGEQYF TGCAGCGTTGACCACGGGGGAGGCGAGCAGTACTTC
TRBJ2-7 TRBV6-5 NA NA CASRRYLGEQYF TGTGCCAGCAGGAGGTACTTAGGCGAGCAGTACTTC
TRBJ2-7 TRBV28 NA NA CASSDTYEQYF TGTGCCAGCTCGGACACCTACGAGCAGTACTTC
TRBJ2-7 TRBV27 NA NA CASSPRQLSSYEQYF TGTGCCAGCAGTCCCAGACAGCTAAGCTCCTACGAGCAGTACTTC
TRBJ2-3 TRBV15 NA NA CATSREGRSGTDTQYF TGTGCCACCAGCAGAGAAGGCAGGTCGGGCACAGATACGCAGTATTTT
TRBJ1-1 TRBV7-8 few NA CASSFSLLFNTEAFF TGTGCCAGCAGCTTCTCCCTCCTCTTTAACACTGAAGCTTTCTTT
TRBJ2-1 TRBV15 once NA CATSRDLGVGNEQFF TGTGCCACCAGCAGAGATCTCGGGGTGGGCAATGAGCAGTTCTTC
TRBJ2-5 TRBV12-5 NA TRBD1 CASASGTVQETQYF TGTGCTAGTGCCTCCGGGACAGTCCAAGAGACCCAGTACTTC
TRBJ2-4 TRBV5-4 NA TRBD2 CASSWGLAGDQDIQYF TGTGCCAGCAGTTGGGGACTAGCGGGAGATCAGGACATTCAGTACTTC
TRBJ1-4 TRBV6-4 NA NA CASGLLGTLATNEKLFF TGTGCCAGCGGGTTGCTGGGGACACTTGCAACTAATGAAAAACTGTTTTTT
TRBJ2-6 TRBV6-6 once NA CASSYSIGAGANVLTF TGTGCCAGCAGTTACTCGATAGGGGCTGGGGCCAACGTCCTGACTTTC
TRBJ2-2 TRBV4-2 few TRBD2 CASSQDRTGGLVPGELFF TGTGCCAGCAGCCAAGATAGAACGGGAGGCCTGGTCCCCGGGGAGCTGTTTTTT
TRBJ1-2 TRBV4-1 NA NA CASSQFQDGYGYPF TGCGCCAGCAGCCAATTTCAGGATGGCTATGGCTACCCCTTC
TRBJ1-4 TRBV28 NA NA CASSSGGGQGSKANEKLFF TGTGCCAGCAGTTCGGGGGGCGGGCAGGGGAGTAAGGCTAATGAAAAACTGTTTTTT